This paragraph reports one T cell receptor beta chain. Its specificity is unknown. These data belong to a study of cytomegalovirus exposure and HLA in healthy donors. General observations from the study: A highly shared variant cluster was judged a likely technical artifact.

In nominal health when sampled, donors likely had unrecorded immune exposures nonetheless. PCR amplification relied on 60 Vbeta primers (plus 13 Jbeta primers). This table comes from immunoSEQ multiplex PCR, and its TCRdb copy is limited to in-frame clones, with some not included. The sample has 110,000 to 150,000 clones; about 64% are singletons. The CDR3 sequence is 15 residues long. CDR1 is SGHRS and CDR2 is YFSETQ in the germline V gene. Between the trimmed V and J ends, which lost 0 bases and 4 bases, there was a span of 13 bases. Sequencing was performed on PBMCs. The chain employs TRBV5-1 and TRBJ1-1; D perhaps matches TRBD1 (5 bases). The clonotype comes from a man in his sixties in good health and CMV-seronegative. The DNA of the CDR3 is TGCGCCAGCAGCTTGGCCGGGGGTCTGGGCACTGAAGCTTTCTTT. Protein: CASSLAGGLGTEAFF.